Listed below are T cell receptor beta chains from one sample, sequenced in a study of graft-versus-host responses after intestinal transplantation. The table came from immunoSEQ multiplex PCR; TCRdb's copy has only in-frame clones and leaves some out. Here the sample spans about 39,000 clones, 90% to 95% being singletons. Their antigens are not known. The specimen was unstimulated CD8+ T cells sorted from spleen or lymph node cells, collected before transplant. All receptors come from a human donor who was the organ donor for an intestinal transplant. The CDR3 runs from the conserved cysteine through the conserved F or W. The D gene is left open where the match is weak. Size is omitted from some rows. Given values are once, few, many or a class for expanded clones.

J gene | clone size | V gene | D gene | CDR3 DNA | CDR3 protein
TRBJ1-4 | . | TRBV6-5 | TRBD1 | TGTGCCAGCAGTTCATATACAGGGGGAGATGAAAAACTGTTTTTT | CASSSYTGGDEKLFF
TRBJ2-2 | . | TRBV30 | . | TGTGCCTGGTTGGACCCTTCCACCGGGGAGCTGTTTTTT | CAWLDPSTGELFF
TRBJ1-5 | . | TRBV6-1 | . | TGTGCCAGCAGTGAATGGGAAGGAGACGCCAATCAGCCCCAGCATTTT | CASSEWEGDANQPQHF
TRBJ2-1 | . | TRBV27 | . | TGTGCCAGCAGTTTAATATCCCCCATCTATGGGATTGGGAATGAGCAGTTCTTC | CASSLISPIYGIGNEQFF
TRBJ1-1 | . | TRBV25-1 | . | TGTGCCAGCAGTGAATTAGGGGCGGAAAACACTGAAGCTTTCTTT | CASSELGAENTEAFF
TRBJ2-4 | . | TRBV5-6 | . | TGTGCCAGCAGCCCTCCGGGGTCTCGAAACATTCAGTACTTC | CASSPPGSRNIQYF
TRBJ1-2 | . | TRBV9 | TRBD1 | TGTGCCAGCAGCGAGTACCTTGGACAGGGCAGCGGCTACACCTTC | CASSEYLGQGSGYTF
TRBJ2-1 | . | TRBV7-9 | TRBD2 | TGTGCCAGCACTGGGTTAGTGGGGGGGTTCGATGAGCAGTTCTTC | CASTGLVGGFDEQFF
TRBJ2-2 | . | TRBV6-1 | . | TGTGCCAGCAGCGCGGGACAAAACACCGGGGAGCTGTTTTTT | CASSAGQNTGELFF
TRBJ2-7 | . | TRBV29-1 | TRBD2 | TGCAGCGTTGGGCTAGCGGGGGGGGTGAACGAGCAGTACTTC | CSVGLAGGVNEQYF
TRBJ1-5 | . | TRBV5-6 | TRBD1 | TGTGCCAGCAGCTTAGGGACAGTCAGCAATCAGCCCCAGCATTTT | CASSLGTVSNQPQHF
TRBJ2-7 | . | TRBV27 | . | TGTGCCAGCAGTTTATCGGCTAGCTCCTACGAGCAGTACTTC | CASSLSASSYEQYF
TRBJ1-5 | . | TRBV28 | . | TGTGCCAGCATACCGTACAGGGAAGGCAAGCAGCCCCAGCATTTT | CASIPYREGKQPQHF
TRBJ2-3 | . | TRBV28 | . | TGTGCCAGCAGTTCCGGGACAAGCACAGATACGCAGTATTTT | CASSSGTSTDTQYF
TRBJ2-3 | . | TRBV29-1 | . | TGCAGCGTGGAGGGACATTCCACAGATACGCAGTATTTT | CSVEGHSTDTQYF
TRBJ1-6 | . | TRBV27 | . | TGTGCCAGCAGTTTATCGACCCAGGGATTTCATTCACCCCTCCACTTT | CASSLSTQGFHSPLHF
TRBJ2-1 | . | TRBV9 | TRBD2 | TGTGCCAGCAGCGTAGAGGGGAGCGGGGGGCTCTCCTACAATGAGCAGTTCTTC | CASSVEGSGGLSYNEQFF
TRBJ2-1 | . | TRBV19 | . | TGTGCCAGTAGTATTTGGGGGGCCGGATTGTACAATGAGCAGTTCTTC | CASSIWGAGLYNEQFF
TRBJ2-4 | . | TRBV11-2 | . | TGTGCCAGCAGCTTAGTCGAGGCTCGGCTAGCCAAAAACATTCAGTACTTC | CASSLVEARLAKNIQYF
TRBJ2-6 | . | TRBV11-3 | TRBD1 | TGTGCCAGCAGCACCACGGACAGGGGGCGTTCCCATGGGGCCAACGTCCTGACTTTC | CASSTTDRGRSHGANVLTF
TRBJ1-3 | once | TRBV27 | . | TGTGCCAGCCGACTCCAGTACTCTGGAAACACCATATATTTT | CASRLQYSGNTIYF
TRBJ2-7 | . | TRBV13 | . | TGTGCCAGCAGCTTAGGTGGGGGGGCCCTCGAGCAGTACTTC | CASSLGGGALEQYF
TRBJ2-7 | . | TRBV5-1 | . | TGCGCCAGCACCTCAGGGGAGGAGCAGTACTTC | CASTSGEEQYF
TRBJ1-1 | . | TRBV11-3 | . | TGTGCCAGCAGCTTAGGTGCCGCCTATTCCACTGAAGCTTTCTTT | CASSLGAAYSTEAFF
TRBJ1-2 | . | TRBV27 | TRBD1 | TGTGCCAGCAGTTTATCGGGACAGGCGGCTTTATATGGCTACACCTTC | CASSLSGQAALYGYTF
TRBJ1-2 | . | TRBV9 | . | TGTGCCAGCAGCCCTGGGGGGCATGGCTACACCTTC | CASSPGGHGYTF
TRBJ1-2 | once | TRBV28 | TRBD1 | TGTGCCAGCAGTTTAACAGGGGAAACCTACTATGGCTACACCTTC | CASSLTGETYYGYTF
TRBJ2-1 | . | TRBV5-8 | TRBD2 | TGTGCCAGCAGCTTGGGGACTAGCGGATACAATGAGCAGTTCTTC | CASSLGTSGYNEQFF
TRBJ2-2 | . | TRBV9 | . | TGTGCCAGCAGCGTAGCCCAGGTCCCGAACACCGGGGAGCTGTTTTTT | CASSVAQVPNTGELFF
TRBJ2-2 | . | TRBV2 | . | TGTGCCAGCAGTGGGGGGACCGGGGAGCTGTTTTTT | CASSGGTGELFF
TRBJ2-7 | . | TRBV4-3 | . | TGCGCCAGCAGCCAAGGGGTAGGGTACGAGCAGTACTTC | CASSQGVGYEQYF